The clone carrying this T cell receptor beta chain was observed once. The data derive from a study of blood T cell repertoires in COVID-19. The overall study: T cells, B-cell-depleted T cells, or PBMCs supplied cDNA or gDNA.

Original processing notes: Researchers report that nucleated cell counts were estimated from reference gene primer amplification. Here immunoSEQ multiplex PCR was the method, and the copy in TCRdb shows in-frame clones only, minus some. The V and J calls and clone size come from that table; D and trimming were worked out from the DNA. This sample has fewer than 250,000 clones, with 80% to 95% found just once. Patients at the Seattle site were enrolled during active infection and followed longitudinally. The germline CDR1 and CDR2 sequences are LGHNA and YNFKEQ. Trimming cost V 0 bases and J 7 bases, with 13 bases left between them. The CDR3 length is 15 residues.

This clonotype was obtained from a man younger than 45 with COVID-19, enrolled during active disease. The chain recombines TRBV4-2 with TRBJ1-5; D is possibly TRBD1 (5 bases). The sample comprised peripheral blood. Written as DNA, the CDR3 is TGTGCCAGCAGCCAAGACCGGCTAGGGGAACAGCCCCAGCATTTT. Amino acids: CASSQDRLGEQPQHF.